The next 5 T cell receptor beta chains were all read from a single sample in a study of blood T cell repertoires in COVID-19. The protocol was immunoSEQ multiplex PCR, while the TCRdb copy is restricted to in-frame clones and leaves out a portion. Of about 140,000 clones listed, about 83% are singletons. Specimen: peripheral blood. All receptors derive from a human donor in a cohort sampled during active COVID-19.

This clone was observed a single time. CDR3 amino acids: CATSRLSSTDTQYF. The CDR3 DNA is TGTGCCACCAGCCGACTTTCTAGCACAGATACGCAGTATTTT. This sequence joins TRBV15 and TRBJ2-3; D is undetermined. CDR3 size: 14 residues. Trimming stripped 5 bases from V and 0 bases from J, with 9 bases between. Germline assignment: CDR1 LNHNV and CDR2 YYDKDF (reference sequence).

This clone is a singleton in its sample. This sequence joins TRBV6-6 and TRBJ1-1, with 7 positions matching TRBD1. The CDR3 is 12 residues long. Trimming removed 6 bases from V and 6 bases from J; junction bases left unmatched: 4. CDR1 is MNHNY and CDR2 is SVGAGI in the germline V gene (reference sequence). The CDR3 loop is CASSRDSPEAFF. The CDR3 DNA follows: TGTGCCAGCAGCCGGGACAGCCCTGAAGCTTTCTTT.

The chain joins TRBV5-1 to TRBJ1-1; TRBD1 is a possible D gene (5 bases). The germline CDR1 and CDR2 sequences are SGHRS and YFSETQ. The CDR3 extends over 11 amino acids. Trimming removed 4 bases from V and 11 bases from J, with 12 bases in between. The DNA for the CDR3 is TGCGCCAGCAGCCCCATCCGACAGGCTTTCTTT. Its translation: CASSPIRQAFF.

The chain carries TRBV29-1 and TRBJ1-5; D is undetermined. The ends were cut back, 7 bases at V and 2 bases at J, with 12 bases in the middle. Germline V gene lookup returns CDR1 SQVTM and CDR2 ANQGSEA. There are 13 residues in the CDR3. CDR3 coding DNA: TGCAGCGCGCGAGAAAGCCGCAATCAGCCCCAGCATTTT. It is translated as CSARESRNQPQHF.

This chain connects TRBV21-1 to TRBJ2-3; TRBD1 is the table's D call and was not checked against the DNA. TRBV21-1 is a pseudogene locus. The CDR3 has 14 residues. CDR3 sequence (DNA): TGTGCCAGCAGTACCCACCCGGCAGGGGGACAGCGGTATTTT. The encoded protein is CASSTHPAGGQRYF.